The clone carrying this T cell receptor (beta chain) was detected once. This entry comes from a study of CD8+ T cells in alopecia areata. This sample's treatment: oral pan-JAK inhibitor, 5-10 mg twice daily. Once RNA had been extracted, it was reverse transcribed into cDNA to act as the sequencing template. The method was immunoSEQ multiplex PCR; TCRdb's version includes in-frame clones alone and lacks a portion of them. This sample has hundreds of thousands of clones, with approximately 67% found just once. The TCR was taken from a human donor with alopecia areata. Sequenced here: CD4+ T cells sorted from blood, sampled at week 44, from a patient treated with tofacitinib.

CDR3 DNA sequence: TGTGCCAGCAGTGTCCAGGGGACTGGGGCCCAGCATTTT. Translated, it gives CASSVQGTGAQHF. V gene TRBV2 combines with J gene TRBJ1-5; a possible D gene is TRBD1 (6 bases). V dropped 4 bases and J dropped 11 bases, with 15 bases sitting between them. The CDR3 has 13 residues. Germline V gene lookup returns CDR1 SNHLY and CDR2 FYNNEI. The entire variable domain, with the rest obtained from reference TRBV2 and TRBJ1-5, is as follows: EPEVTQTPSHQVTQMGQEVILRCVPISNHLYFYWYRQILGQKVEFLVSFYNNEISEKSEIFDDQFSVERPDGSNFTLKIRSTKLEDSAMYFCASSVQGTGAQHFGDGTRLSIL.